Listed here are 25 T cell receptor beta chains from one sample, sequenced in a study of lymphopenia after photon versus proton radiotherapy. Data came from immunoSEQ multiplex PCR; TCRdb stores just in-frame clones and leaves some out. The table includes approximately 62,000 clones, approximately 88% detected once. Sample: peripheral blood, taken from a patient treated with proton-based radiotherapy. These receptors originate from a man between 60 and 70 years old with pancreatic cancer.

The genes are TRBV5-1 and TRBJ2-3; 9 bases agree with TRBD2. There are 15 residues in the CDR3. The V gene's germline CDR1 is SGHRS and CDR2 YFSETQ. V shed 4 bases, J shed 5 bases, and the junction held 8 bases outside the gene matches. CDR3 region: CASSLDAGGRDTQYF. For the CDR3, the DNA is TGCGCCAGCAGCCTCGACGCGGGAGGGCGAGATACGCAGTATTTT.

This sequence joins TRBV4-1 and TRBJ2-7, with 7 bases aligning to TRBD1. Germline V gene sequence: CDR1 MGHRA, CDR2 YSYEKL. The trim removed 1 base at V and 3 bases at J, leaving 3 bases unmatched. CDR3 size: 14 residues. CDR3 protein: CASSQGWTGYEQYF. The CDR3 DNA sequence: TGCGCCAGCAGCCAAGGGTGGACAGGCTACGAGCAGTACTTC.

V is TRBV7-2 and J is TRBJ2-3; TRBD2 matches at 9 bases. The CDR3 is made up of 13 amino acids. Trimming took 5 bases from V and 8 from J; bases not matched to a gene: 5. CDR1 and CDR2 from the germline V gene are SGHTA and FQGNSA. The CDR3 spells CASSGRGGLTQYF. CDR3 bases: TGTGCCAGCAGCGGGCGGGGGGGGCTTACGCAGTATTTT.

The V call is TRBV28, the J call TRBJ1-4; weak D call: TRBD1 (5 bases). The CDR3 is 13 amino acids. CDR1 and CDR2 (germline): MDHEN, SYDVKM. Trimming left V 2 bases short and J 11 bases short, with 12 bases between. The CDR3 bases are TGTGCCAGCAGTTTACAGGGTTTGTGGAAACTGTTTTTT. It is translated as CASSLQGLWKLFF.

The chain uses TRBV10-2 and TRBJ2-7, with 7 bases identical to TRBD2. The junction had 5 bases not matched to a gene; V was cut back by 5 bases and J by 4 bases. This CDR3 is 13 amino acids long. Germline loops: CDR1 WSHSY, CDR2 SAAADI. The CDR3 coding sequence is TGCGCCAGCAGTAGCGGGAATAGTTACGAGCAGTACTTC. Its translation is CASSSGNSYEQYF.

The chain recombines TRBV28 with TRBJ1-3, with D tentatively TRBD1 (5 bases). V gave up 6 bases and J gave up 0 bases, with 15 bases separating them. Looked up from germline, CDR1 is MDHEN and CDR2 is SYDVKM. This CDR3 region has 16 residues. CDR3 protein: CASSSADSFSGNTIYF. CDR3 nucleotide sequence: TGTGCCAGCAGCTCCGCCGACAGTTTCTCTGGAAACACCATATATTTT.

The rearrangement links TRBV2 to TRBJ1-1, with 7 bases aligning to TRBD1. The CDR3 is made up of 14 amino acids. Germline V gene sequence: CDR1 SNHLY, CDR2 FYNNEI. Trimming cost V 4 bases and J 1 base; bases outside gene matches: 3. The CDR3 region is CASSGGTANTEAFF. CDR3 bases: TGTGCCAGCAGTGGTGGGACAGCGAACACTGAAGCTTTCTTT.

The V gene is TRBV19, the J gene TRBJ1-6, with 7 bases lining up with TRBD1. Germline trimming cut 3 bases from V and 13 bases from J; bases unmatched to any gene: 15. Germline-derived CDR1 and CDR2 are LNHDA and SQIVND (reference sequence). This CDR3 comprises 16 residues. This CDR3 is CASSIRGDSAKAPLHF. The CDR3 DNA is TGTGCCAGTAGTATTAGAGGGGACAGCGCCAAGGCGCCCCTCCACTTT.

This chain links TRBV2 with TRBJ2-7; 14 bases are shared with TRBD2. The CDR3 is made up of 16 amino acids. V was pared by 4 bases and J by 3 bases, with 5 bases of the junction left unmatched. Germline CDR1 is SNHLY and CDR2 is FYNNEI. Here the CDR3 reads CASSGRLAGGVYEQYF. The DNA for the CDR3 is TGTGCCAGCAGTGGACGACTAGCGGGAGGGGTCTACGAGCAGTACTTC.

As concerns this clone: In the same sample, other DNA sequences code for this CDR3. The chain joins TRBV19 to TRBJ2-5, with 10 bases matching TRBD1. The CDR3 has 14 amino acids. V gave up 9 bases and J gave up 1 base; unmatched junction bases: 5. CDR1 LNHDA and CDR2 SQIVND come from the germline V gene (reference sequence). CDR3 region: CASRGTGAQETQYF. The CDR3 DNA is TGTGCCAGCCGCGGGACAGGGGCCCAAGAGACCCAGTACTTC.

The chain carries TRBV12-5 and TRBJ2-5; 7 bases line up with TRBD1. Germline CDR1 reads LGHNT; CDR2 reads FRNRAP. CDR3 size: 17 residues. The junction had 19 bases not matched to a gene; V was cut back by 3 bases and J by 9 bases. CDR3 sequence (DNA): TGTGCTAGTGGTTTACCCTCGACAGGGCGGTTCGAAGGGCCCCAGTACTTC. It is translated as CASGLPSTGRFEGPQYF.

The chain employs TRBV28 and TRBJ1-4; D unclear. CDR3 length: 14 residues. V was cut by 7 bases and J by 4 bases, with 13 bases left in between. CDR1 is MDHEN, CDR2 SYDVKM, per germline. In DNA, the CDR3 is TGTGCCAGCACCCCTGGTAGCCGTAATGAAAAACTGTTTTTT. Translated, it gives CASTPGSRNEKLFF. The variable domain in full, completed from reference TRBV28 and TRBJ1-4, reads DVKVTQSSRYLVKRTGEKVFLECVQDMDHENMFWYRQDPGLGLRLIYFSYDVKMKEKGDIPEGYSVSREKKERFSLILESASTNQTSMYLCASTPGSRNEKLFFGSGTQLSVL.

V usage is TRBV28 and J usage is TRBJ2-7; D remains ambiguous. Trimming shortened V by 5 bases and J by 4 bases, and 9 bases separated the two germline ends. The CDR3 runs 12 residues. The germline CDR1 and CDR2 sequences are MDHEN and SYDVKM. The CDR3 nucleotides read TGTGCCAGCAGTGTAACTGGTTACGAGCAGTACTTC. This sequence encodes CASSVTGYEQYF.

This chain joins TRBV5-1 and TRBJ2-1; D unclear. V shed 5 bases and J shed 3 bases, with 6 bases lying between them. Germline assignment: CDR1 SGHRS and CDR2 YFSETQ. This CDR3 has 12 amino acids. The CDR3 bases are TGCGCCAGCAGATACGACTACAATGAGCAGTTCTTC. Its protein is CASRYDYNEQFF.

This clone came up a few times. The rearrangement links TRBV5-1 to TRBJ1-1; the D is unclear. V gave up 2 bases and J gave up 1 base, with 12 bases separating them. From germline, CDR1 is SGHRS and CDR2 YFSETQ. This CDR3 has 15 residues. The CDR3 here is CASSLYRTANTEAFF. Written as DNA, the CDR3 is TGCGCCAGCAGCTTATACCGCACAGCGAACACTGAAGCTTTCTTT.

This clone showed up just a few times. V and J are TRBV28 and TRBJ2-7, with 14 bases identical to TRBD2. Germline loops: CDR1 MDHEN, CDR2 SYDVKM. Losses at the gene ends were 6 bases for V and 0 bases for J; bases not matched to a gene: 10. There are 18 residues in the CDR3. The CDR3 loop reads CASSPVGLAGESSYEQYF. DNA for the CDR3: TGTGCCAGCAGCCCGGTGGGACTAGCGGGAGAATCCTCCTACGAGCAGTACTTC.

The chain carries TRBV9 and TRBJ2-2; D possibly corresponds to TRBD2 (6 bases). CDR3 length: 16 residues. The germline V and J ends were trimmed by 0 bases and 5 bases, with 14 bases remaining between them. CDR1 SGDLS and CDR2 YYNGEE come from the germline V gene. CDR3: CASSVGPGEGTGELFF. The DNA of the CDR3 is TGTGCCAGCAGCGTAGGGCCGGGAGAGGGAACCGGGGAGCTGTTTTTT.

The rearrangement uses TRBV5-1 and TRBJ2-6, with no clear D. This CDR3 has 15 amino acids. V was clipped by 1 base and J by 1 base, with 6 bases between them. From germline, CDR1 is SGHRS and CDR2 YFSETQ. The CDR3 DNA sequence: TGCGCCAGCAGCTTGCCCCAATCTGGGGCCAACGTCCTGACTTTC. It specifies CASSLPQSGANVLTF.

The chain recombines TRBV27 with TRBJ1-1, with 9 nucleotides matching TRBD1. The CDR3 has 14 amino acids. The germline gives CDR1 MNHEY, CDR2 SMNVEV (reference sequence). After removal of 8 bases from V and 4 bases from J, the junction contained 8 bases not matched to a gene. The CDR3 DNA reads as TGTGCCAGCGGACAGGGGAGCACGGGCACTGAAGCTTTCTTT. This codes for CASGQGSTGTEAFF.

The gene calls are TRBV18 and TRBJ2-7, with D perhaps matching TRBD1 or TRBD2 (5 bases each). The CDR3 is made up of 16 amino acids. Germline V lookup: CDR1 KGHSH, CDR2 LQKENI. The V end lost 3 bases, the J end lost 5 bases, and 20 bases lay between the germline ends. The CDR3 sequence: CASSPGRDPTPNEQYF. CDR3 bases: TGTGCCAGCTCACCCGGCAGGGACCCGACCCCCAACGAGCAGTACTTC. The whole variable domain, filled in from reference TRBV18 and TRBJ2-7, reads NAGVMQNPRHLVRRRGQEARLRCSPMKGHSHVYWYRQLPEEGLKFMVYLQKENIIDESGMPKERFSAEFPKEGPSILRIQQVVRGDSAAYFCASSPGRDPTPNEQYFGPGTRLTVT.

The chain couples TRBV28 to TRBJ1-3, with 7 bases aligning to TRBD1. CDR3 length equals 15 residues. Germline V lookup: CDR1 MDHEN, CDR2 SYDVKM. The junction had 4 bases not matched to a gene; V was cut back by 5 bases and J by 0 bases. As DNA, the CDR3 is TGTGCCAGCAGTGAACAGGGGAGCTCTGGAAACACCATATATTTT. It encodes CASSEQGSSGNTIYF.

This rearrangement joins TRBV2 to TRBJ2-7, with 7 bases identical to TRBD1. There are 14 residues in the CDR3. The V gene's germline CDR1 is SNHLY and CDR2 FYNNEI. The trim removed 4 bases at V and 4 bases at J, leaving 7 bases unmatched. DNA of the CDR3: TGTGCCAGCAGTGCACAGGGGCAAAAATACGAGCAGTACTTC. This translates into CASSAQGQKYEQYF.

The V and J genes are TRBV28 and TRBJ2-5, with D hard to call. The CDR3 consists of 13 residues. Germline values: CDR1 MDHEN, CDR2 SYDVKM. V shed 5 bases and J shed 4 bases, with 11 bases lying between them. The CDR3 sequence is CASSPLPTETQYF. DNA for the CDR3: TGTGCCAGCAGTCCATTACCTACAGAGACCCAGTACTTC.

This chain's CDR3 is CASNHRSGVRYEQYF. In nucleotides, the CDR3 is TGTGCCAGCAACCACCGGAGCGGGGTCCGATACGAGCAGTACTTC. This chain uses TRBV28 with TRBJ2-7, with TRBD2 identical over 7 bases. The CDR3 totals 15 residues. CDR1 and CDR2 from the germline V gene are MDHEN and SYDVKM. V shed 7 bases and J 4 bases; nucleotides not matched to a gene: 13.

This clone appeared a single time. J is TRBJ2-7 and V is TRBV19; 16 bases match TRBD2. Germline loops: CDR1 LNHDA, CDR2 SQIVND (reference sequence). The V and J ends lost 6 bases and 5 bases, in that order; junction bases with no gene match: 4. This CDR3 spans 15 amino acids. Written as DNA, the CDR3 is TGTGCCAGTAGCCGGGGACTAGCGGGAGGGAACGAGCAGTACTTC. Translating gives CASSRGLAGGNEQYF.